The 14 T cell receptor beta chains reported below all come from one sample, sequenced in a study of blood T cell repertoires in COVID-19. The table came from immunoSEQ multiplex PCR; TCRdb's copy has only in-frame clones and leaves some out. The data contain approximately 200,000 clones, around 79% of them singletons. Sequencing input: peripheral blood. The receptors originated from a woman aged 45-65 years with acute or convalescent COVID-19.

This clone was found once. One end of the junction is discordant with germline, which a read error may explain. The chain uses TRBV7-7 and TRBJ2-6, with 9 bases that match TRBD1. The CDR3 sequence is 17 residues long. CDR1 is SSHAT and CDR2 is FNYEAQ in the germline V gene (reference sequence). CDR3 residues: CASSPRDRASGANVLTF. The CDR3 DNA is TGTGCTAGCAGCCCCCGGGACAGGGCCTCTGGGGCCAACGTCCTGACTTTC.

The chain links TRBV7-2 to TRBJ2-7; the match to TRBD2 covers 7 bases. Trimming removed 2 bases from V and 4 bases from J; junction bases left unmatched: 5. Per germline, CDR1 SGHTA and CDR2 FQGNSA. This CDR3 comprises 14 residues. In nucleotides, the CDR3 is TGTGCCAGCAGCTTAAACGGGGGGAGATACGAGCAGTACTTC. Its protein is CASSLNGGRYEQYF.

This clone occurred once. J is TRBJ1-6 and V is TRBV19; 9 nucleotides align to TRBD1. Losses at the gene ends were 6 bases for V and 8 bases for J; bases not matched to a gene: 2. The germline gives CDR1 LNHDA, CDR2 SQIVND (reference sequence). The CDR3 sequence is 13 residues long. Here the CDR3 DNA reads TGTGCCAGTAGGACAGGGGGTGATTCACCCCTCCACTTT. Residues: CASRTGGDSPLHF.

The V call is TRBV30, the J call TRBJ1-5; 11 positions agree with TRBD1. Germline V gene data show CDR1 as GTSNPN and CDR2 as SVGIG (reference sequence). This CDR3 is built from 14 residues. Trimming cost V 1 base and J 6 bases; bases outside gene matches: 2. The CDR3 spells CAWSGDRGVQPQHF. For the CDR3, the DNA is TGTGCCTGGAGTGGGGACAGGGGGGTTCAGCCCCAGCATTTT.

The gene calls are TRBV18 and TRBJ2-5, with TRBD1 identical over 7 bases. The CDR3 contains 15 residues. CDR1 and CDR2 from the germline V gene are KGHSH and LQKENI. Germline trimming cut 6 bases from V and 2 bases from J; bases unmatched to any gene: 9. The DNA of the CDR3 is TGTGCCAGCTCCTCTTACAGGGGTTTACAAGAGACCCAGTACTTC. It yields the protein CASSSYRGLQETQYF.

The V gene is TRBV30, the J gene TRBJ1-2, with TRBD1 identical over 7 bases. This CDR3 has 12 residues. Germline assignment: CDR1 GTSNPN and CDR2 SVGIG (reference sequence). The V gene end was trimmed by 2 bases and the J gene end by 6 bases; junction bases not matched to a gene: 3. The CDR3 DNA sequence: TGTGCCTGGAGTCGACAGGGTAATGGCTACACCTTC. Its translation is CAWSRQGNGYTF.

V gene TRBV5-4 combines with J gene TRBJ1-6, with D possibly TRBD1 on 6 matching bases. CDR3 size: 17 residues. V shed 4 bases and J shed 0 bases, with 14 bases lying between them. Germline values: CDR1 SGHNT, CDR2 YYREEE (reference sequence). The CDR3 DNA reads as TGTGCCAGCAGCCGAAGTCAGGGGAGCTCCTATAATTCACCCCTCCACTTT. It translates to CASSRSQGSSYNSPLHF.

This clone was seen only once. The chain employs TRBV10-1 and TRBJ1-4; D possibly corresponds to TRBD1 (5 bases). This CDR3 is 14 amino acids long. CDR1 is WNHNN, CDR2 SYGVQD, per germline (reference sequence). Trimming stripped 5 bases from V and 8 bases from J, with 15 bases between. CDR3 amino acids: CASSSDSYGEKLFF. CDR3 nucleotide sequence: TGCGCCAGCAGTTCCGACAGCTACGGCGAAAAACTGTTTTTT.

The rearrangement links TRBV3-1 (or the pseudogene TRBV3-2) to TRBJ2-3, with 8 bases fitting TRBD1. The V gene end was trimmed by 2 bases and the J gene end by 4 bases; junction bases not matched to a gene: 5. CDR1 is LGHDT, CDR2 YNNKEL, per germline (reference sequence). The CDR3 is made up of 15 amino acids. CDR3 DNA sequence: TGTGCCAGCAGCCAAATCAGGGGGCCGGCAGATACGCAGTATTTT. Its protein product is CASSQIRGPADTQYF.

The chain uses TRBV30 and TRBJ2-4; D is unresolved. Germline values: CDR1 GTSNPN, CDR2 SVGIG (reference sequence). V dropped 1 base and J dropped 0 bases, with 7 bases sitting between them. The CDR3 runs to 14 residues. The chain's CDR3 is CAWSGVLAKNIQYF. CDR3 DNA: TGTGCCTGGAGTGGTGTCTTAGCCAAAAACATTCAGTACTTC. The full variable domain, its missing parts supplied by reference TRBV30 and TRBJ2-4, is SQTIHQWPATLVQPVGSPLSLECTVEGTSNPNLYWYRQAAGRGLQLLFYSVGIGQISSEVPQNLSASRPQDRQFILSSKKLLLSDSGFYLCAWSGVLAKNIQYFGAGTRLSVL.

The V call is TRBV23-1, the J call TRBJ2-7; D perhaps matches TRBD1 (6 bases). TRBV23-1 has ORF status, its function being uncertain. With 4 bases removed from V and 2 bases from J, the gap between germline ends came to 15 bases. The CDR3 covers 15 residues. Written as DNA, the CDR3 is TGCGCCAGCAGTCTATTTGGTCAGGGGCCCTACGAGCAGTACTTC. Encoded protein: CASSLFGQGPYEQYF.

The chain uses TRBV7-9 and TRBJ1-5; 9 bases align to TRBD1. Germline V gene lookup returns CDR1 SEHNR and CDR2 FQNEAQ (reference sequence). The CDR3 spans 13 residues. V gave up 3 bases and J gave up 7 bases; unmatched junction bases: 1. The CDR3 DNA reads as TGTGCCAGCAGCTTGGACAGGGGACAGCCCCAGCATTTT. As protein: CASSLDRGQPQHF.

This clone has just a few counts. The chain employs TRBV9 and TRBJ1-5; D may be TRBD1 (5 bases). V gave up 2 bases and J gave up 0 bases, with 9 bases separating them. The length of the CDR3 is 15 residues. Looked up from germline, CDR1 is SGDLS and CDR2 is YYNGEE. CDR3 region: CASSVAGNSNQPQHF. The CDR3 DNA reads TGTGCCAGCAGCGTCGCAGGGAATAGCAATCAGCCCCAGCATTTT.

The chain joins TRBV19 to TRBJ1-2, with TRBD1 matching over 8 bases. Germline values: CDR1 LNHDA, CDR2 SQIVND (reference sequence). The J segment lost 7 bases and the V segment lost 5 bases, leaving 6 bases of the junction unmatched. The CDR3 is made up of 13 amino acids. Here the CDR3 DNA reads TGTGCCAGTAGTCCGACAGGGGCCGCTGGCTACACCTTC. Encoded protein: CASSPTGAAGYTF.